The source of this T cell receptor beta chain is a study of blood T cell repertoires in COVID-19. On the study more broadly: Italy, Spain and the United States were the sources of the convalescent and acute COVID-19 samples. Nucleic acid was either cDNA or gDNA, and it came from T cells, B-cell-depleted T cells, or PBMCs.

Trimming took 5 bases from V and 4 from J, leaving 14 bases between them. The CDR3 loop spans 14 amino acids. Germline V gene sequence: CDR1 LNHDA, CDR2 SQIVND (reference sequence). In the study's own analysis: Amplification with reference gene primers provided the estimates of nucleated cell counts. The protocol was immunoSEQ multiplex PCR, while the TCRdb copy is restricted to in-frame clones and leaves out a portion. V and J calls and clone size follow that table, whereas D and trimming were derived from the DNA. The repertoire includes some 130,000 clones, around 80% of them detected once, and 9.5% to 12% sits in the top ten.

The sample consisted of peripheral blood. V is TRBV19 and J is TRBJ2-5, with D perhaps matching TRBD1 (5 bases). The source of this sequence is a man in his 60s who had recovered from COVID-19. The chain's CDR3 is CASSLRQWGETQYF. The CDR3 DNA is TGTGCCAGTAGTCTAAGACAGTGGGGAGAGACCCAGTACTTC.